This T cell receptor (beta chain) was sequenced for a study of cytomegalovirus exposure and HLA in healthy donors. Study-level results: Later on, an analysis tied 15,000 to 20,000 TCR beta sequences to HLA alleles at 0.05 false discovery rate.

A note on this clone: Its antigen is undetermined.

The PCR used 60 Vbeta and 13 Jbeta primers. TCRdb keeps only in-frame clones here, not all; method: immunoSEQ multiplex PCR. The sample lists roughly 180,000 clones, roughly 77% seen once, with about 1.9% in the top ten. CDR1 is SGHVS and CDR2 is FQNEAQ in the germline V gene. V lost 1 base and J lost 8, with 15 bases in between. The CDR3 runs to 16 residues. Healthy bone marrow donors made up the cohort. Donors sampled were nominally healthy, though unrecorded immune exposures were likely. This sequence originates from a woman under 40 in good health and CMV-seronegative. Sequencing was done on a sample of PBMCs. V usage is TRBV7-8 and J usage is TRBJ1-6; D remains unclear. CDR3: CASSLGLAVRDSPLHF. Here the CDR3 DNA reads TGTGCCAGCAGCTTAGGACTGGCAGTTCGCGATTCACCCCTCCACTTT. The full variable domain, its missing parts supplied by reference TRBV7-8 and TRBJ1-6, is GAGVSQSPRYKVAKRGQDVALRCDPISGHVSLFWYQQALGQGPEFLTYFQNEAQLDKSGLPSDRFFAERPEGSVSTLKIQRTQQEDSAVYLCASSLGLAVRDSPLHFGNGTRLTVT.